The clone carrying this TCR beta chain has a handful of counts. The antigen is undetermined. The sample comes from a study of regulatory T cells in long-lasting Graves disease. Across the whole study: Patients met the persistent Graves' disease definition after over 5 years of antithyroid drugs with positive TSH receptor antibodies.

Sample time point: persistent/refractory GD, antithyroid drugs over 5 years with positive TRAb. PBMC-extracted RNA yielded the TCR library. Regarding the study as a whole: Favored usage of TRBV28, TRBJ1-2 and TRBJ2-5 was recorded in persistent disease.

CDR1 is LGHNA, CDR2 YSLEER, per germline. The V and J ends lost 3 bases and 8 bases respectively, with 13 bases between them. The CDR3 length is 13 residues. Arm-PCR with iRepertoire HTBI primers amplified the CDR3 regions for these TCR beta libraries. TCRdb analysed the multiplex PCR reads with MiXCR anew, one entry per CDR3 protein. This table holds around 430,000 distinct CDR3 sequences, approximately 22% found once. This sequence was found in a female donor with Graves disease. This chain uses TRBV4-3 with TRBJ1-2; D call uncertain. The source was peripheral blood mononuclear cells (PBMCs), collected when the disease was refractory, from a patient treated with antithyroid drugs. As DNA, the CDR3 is TGCGCCAGCAGCCATTCCCAGGAGAAGGGCTACACCTTC. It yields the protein CASSHSQEKGYTF.